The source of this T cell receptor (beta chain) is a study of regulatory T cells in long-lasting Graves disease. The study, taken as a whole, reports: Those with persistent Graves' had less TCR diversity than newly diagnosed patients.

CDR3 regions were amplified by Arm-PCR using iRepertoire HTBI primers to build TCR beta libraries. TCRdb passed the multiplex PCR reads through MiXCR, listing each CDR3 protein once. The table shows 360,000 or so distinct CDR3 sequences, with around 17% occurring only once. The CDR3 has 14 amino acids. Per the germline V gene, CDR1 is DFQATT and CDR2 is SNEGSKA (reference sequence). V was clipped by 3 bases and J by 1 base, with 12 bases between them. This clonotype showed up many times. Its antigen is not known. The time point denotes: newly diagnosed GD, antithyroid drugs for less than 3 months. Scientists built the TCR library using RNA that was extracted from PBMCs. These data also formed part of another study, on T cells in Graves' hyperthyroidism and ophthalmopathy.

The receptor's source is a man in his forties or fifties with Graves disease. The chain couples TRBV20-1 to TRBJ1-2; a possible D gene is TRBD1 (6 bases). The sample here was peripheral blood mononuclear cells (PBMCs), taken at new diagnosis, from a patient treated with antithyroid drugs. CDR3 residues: CSASWGAVNYGYTF. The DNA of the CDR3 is TGCAGTGCTAGTTGGGGGGCGGTTAACTATGGCTACACCTTC.